This record looks at one T cell receptor (beta chain) sequence and its context. The time point was: blood 4 weeks post-SBRT, at nephrectomy. Treatment reported: 15 Gy SBRT to primary tumor, nephrectomy 4 weeks later. Nephrectomy followed 15 Gy stereotactic body radiation by 4 weeks. After SBRT, blood was collected at 2 and 4 weeks, plus baseline. These data come from a study of radiation and T cells in renal cell carcinoma. Clones were read by immunoSEQ multiplex PCR, and TCRdb kept only the in-frame ones, dropping some. The sample consists of under 35,000 clones, approximately 84% of them appearing once. CDR1 and CDR2 from the germline V gene are SGHDT and YYEEEE. V was pared by 0 bases and J by 1 base, with 8 bases between. This CDR3 comprises 15 residues.

The receptor was derived from a man between 60 and 75 years old with renal cell carcinoma. The rearrangement uses TRBV5-6 and TRBJ1-3; D uncertain. The sample here was blood, taken from a patient whose treatment included radiotherapy and nephrectomy. CDR3 nucleotide sequence: TGTGCCAGCAGCTTGGGTCGTAGATCTGGAAACACCATATATTTT. Translated: CASSLGRRSGNTIYF.